The rows below give T cell receptor beta chains drawn from one sample of a study of blood T cell repertoires in COVID-19. Assay used: immunoSEQ multiplex PCR; TCRdb lists only in-frame clones, some missing. Of approximately 86,000 clones listed, around 89% are singletons. The sequenced sample consisted of peripheral blood. The source is a man between 50 and 59 years old with acute or convalescent COVID-19. CDR3s include the opening cysteine and the closing phenylalanine or tryptophan. D genes are given only for firm matches. Size tells how often a clone was seen (once, few, many) or the class of an expanded clone, and some rows leave it out.

J: TRBJ1-2
length: 13
V: TRBV18
size: NA
D: NA
CDR3: CASSPAAGYGYTF
DNA: TGTGCCAGCTCACCCGCGGCGGGCTATGGCTACACCTTC

J: TRBJ1-2
length: 14
V: TRBV19
size: NA
D: NA
CDR3: CASTPRLANYGYTF
DNA: TGTGCCAGTACCCCCAGACTAGCTAACTATGGCTACACCTTC

J: TRBJ1-1
length: 13
V: TRBV3-1/TRBV3-2
size: NA
D: TRBD1
CDR3: CASSQGTGTEAFF
DNA: TGTGCCAGCAGCCAAGGGACAGGCACTGAAGCTTTCTTT

J: TRBJ1-2
length: 16
V: TRBV19
size: NA
D: TRBD1
CDR3: CASSIAPGQRLYGYTF
DNA: TGTGCCAGTAGTATCGCACCGGGACAGCGGCTCTATGGCTACACCTTC

J: TRBJ1-1
length: 14
V: TRBV7-3
size: NA
D: NA
CDR3: CASSSGSASTEAFF
DNA: TGTGCCAGCAGCTCGGGGTCAGCCTCCACTGAAGCTTTCTTT

J: TRBJ2-7
length: 15
V: TRBV19
size: NA
D: NA
CDR3: CASSIDLTFSYEQYF
DNA: TGTGCCAGTAGTATAGACCTGACATTCTCCTACGAGCAGTACTTC

J: TRBJ1-6
length: 14
V: TRBV24-1
size: once
D: TRBD1
CDR3: CATSQGAGNSPLHF
DNA: TGTGCCACCAGCCAGGGGGCTGGTAATTCACCCCTCCACTTT

J: TRBJ2-1
length: 13
V: TRBV24-1
size: NA
D: TRBD1
CDR3: CATVPTGGNEQFF
DNA: TGTGCCACCGTACCTACAGGGGGCAATGAGCAGTTCTTC

J: TRBJ1-2
length: 14
V: TRBV6-6
size: NA
D: NA
CDR3: CASSYPNPRGGYTF
DNA: TGTGCCAGCAGTTACCCGAATCCCCGGGGAGGCTACACCTTC

J: TRBJ2-7
length: 16
V: TRBV5-1
size: NA
D: TRBD1
CDR3: CASSLGLTGGREEQYF
DNA: TGCGCCAGCAGCTTGGGACTGACAGGGGGCCGAGAGGAGCAGTACTTC

J: TRBJ1-1
length: 15
V: TRBV6-5
size: NA
D: TRBD1
CDR3: CASSYGGRGRTEAFF
DNA: TGTGCCAGCAGTTACGGCGGCAGGGGGCGGACTGAAGCTTTCTTT

J: TRBJ2-2
length: 16
V: TRBV30
size: NA
D: TRBD1
CDR3: CAWSVQGQGYTGELFF
DNA: TGTGCCTGGAGTGTACAGGGACAGGGATACACCGGGGAGCTGTTTTTT

J: TRBJ2-3
length: 14
V: TRBV7-3
size: NA
D: TRBD2
CDR3: CASSSAGGTDTQYF
DNA: TGTGCCAGCAGCTCAGCGGGGGGCACAGATACGCAGTATTTT

J: TRBJ1-2
length: 13
V: TRBV6-5
size: NA
D: TRBD1
CDR3: CASSYAQGDGYTF
DNA: TGTGCCAGCAGTTACGCACAGGGGGATGGCTACACCTTC

J: TRBJ2-3
length: 16
V: TRBV10-3
size: NA
D: TRBD1
CDR3: CAISDQDRGKADTQYF
DNA: TGTGCCATCAGTGACCAGGACAGGGGTAAAGCAGATACGCAGTATTTT

J: TRBJ1-2
length: 16
V: TRBV4-2
size: few
D: NA
CDR3: CASSQMGPGDSYGYTF
DNA: TGTGCCAGCAGCCAAATGGGGCCAGGAGATTCCTATGGCTACACCTTC

J: TRBJ2-5
length: 15
V: TRBV7-2
size: NA
D: TRBD1
CDR3: CASSPTGGFQETQYF
DNA: TGTGCCAGCAGCCCCACAGGGGGCTTTCAAGAGACCCAGTACTTC

J: TRBJ2-3
length: 18
V: TRBV11-2
size: NA
D: TRBD2
CDR3: CASRPARGTSWGTDTQYF
DNA: TGTGCCAGCAGACCCGCTAGGGGGACTAGCTGGGGCACAGATACGCAGTATTTT

J: TRBJ1-3
length: 17
V: TRBV10-3
size: NA
D: TRBD1
CDR3: CAISDPGTGTTRRTIYF
DNA: TGTGCCATCAGTGACCCAGGGACAGGAACCACGAGGCGCACCATATATTTT

J: TRBJ2-2
length: 16
V: TRBV7-3
size: NA
D: NA
CDR3: CASSLNGVGGTGELFF
DNA: TGTGCCAGCAGCTTAAATGGCGTCGGAGGCACCGGGGAGCTGTTTTTT

J: TRBJ1-1
length: 11
V: TRBV24-1
size: NA
D: NA
CDR3: CATSDGRRAFF
DNA: TGTGCCACCAGTGACGGCAGGCGAGCTTTCTTT

J: TRBJ1-2
length: 14
V: TRBV6-5
size: NA
D: TRBD1
CDR3: CASSYSWTGGGYTF
DNA: TGTGCCAGCAGTTACTCGTGGACAGGGGGCGGCTACACCTTC

J: TRBJ2-3
length: 16
V: TRBV7-8
size: NA
D: NA
CDR3: CASSFEVVSGTDTQYF
DNA: TGTGCCAGCAGCTTTGAGGTAGTCTCTGGCACAGATACGCAGTATTTT

J: TRBJ2-3
length: 15
V: TRBV4-2
size: NA
D: NA
CDR3: CASSQELISTDTQYF
DNA: TGTGCCAGCAGCCAAGAGTTAATCAGCACAGATACGCAGTATTTT

J: TRBJ2-5
length: 16
V: TRBV28
size: NA
D: TRBD1
CDR3: CASSSPRDRGRETQYF
DNA: TGTGCCAGCAGTTCCCCCCGGGACAGGGGGCGGGAGACCCAGTACTTC

J: TRBJ1-2
length: 16
V: TRBV6-1
size: NA
D: NA
CDR3: CASSEEGNSVFYGYTF
DNA: TGTGCCAGCAGTGAAGAAGGGAATAGCGTTTTCTATGGCTACACCTTC

J: TRBJ2-7
length: 15
V: TRBV10-3
size: NA
D: TRBD1
CDR3: CAISESKTGVYEQYF
DNA: TGTGCCATCAGTGAGTCTAAGACAGGGGTTTACGAGCAGTACTTC